These 26 T cell receptor beta chains share one sample of origin, sequenced in a study of cytomegalovirus exposure and HLA in healthy donors. With 60 Vbeta and 13 Jbeta primers, the PCR was carried out. Assay: immunoSEQ multiplex PCR; the TCRdb copy retains only in-frame clones and omits some. The sample consists of over 150,000 clones, 77% of them appearing once. Material: PBMCs. The receptor source for this set is a young woman in good health and CMV-seropositive.

The chain links TRBV21-1 to TRBJ2-6; the tabulated D call, TRBD1, remains unverified against the DNA. TRBV21-1 is listed as a pseudogene. The CDR3 length is 20 residues. In DNA, the CDR3 is TGTGCCAGCAGCAAAGTTAGACAGGGGACGAAAACCACTGGGGCCAACGTCCTGACTTTC. As protein: CASSKVRQGTKTTGANVLTF.

The genes are TRBV6-6 and TRBJ1-1, with TRBD1 matching 7 bases. Germline V gene lookup returns CDR1 MNHNY and CDR2 SVGAGI (reference sequence). The J segment lost 8 bases and the V segment lost 0 bases, leaving 3 bases of the junction unmatched. This CDR3 contains 13 residues. CDR3 amino acids: CASSYSEDREAFF. DNA for the CDR3: TGTGCCAGCAGTTACTCGGAGGACAGGGAAGCTTTCTTT.

In this sample, this clone turned up a few times. V is TRBV4-1 and J is TRBJ2-7; 9 bases line up with TRBD1. The CDR3 totals 14 residues. V lost 2 bases, J lost 5 bases, and 4 bases stayed unmatched. Germline assignment: CDR1 MGHRA and CDR2 YSYEKL. CDR3 sequence: CASSQLRDRDEQYF. As DNA, the CDR3 is TGCGCCAGCAGCCAACTCCGGGACAGGGACGAGCAGTACTTC.

The chain uses TRBV6-1 and TRBJ2-1, with 8 bases that match TRBD2. J gave up 7 bases and V 7 bases, and 12 bases lay outside the gene matches. This CDR3 spans 15 amino acids. The germline gives CDR1 MNHNS, CDR2 SASEGT. CDR3 sequence reads: CASILVEGGGNEQFF. Written as DNA, the CDR3 is TGTGCCAGCATCCTTGTCGAGGGCGGGGGGAATGAGCAGTTCTTC.

Notes on this clone: Because the CDR3 is missing its conserved closing phenylalanine or tryptophan, this is likely a read error. The J gene is TRBJ1-1, the V gene TRBV15; TRBD1 matches 8 bases. CDR1 LNHNV and CDR2 YYDKDF come from the germline V gene (reference sequence). The V segment lost 1 base and the J segment 3 bases; nucleotides outside the gene matches: 10. CDR3 length: 17 amino acids. In DNA form, the CDR3 reads TGTGCCACCAGCAGAGTAGGACAGGGTTATATTTACACTGAAGCTTTCTCT. Translating it yields CATSRVGQGYIYTEAFS.

The chain recombines TRBV27 with TRBJ2-1, with a tentative D call TRBD2 (6 bases). This CDR3 has 12 amino acids. V lost 5 bases to trimming and J lost 9 bases, with 11 bases between them. Germline CDR1 is MNHEY and CDR2 is SMNVEV (reference sequence). This chain's CDR3 is CASSPGGVEQFF. CDR3 nucleotides: TGTGCCAGCAGTCCCGGAGGGGTTGAGCAGTTCTTC.

The gene calls are TRBV5-1 and TRBJ1-2; TRBD1 might be the D (5 bases). The CDR3 length is 13 residues. In germline, CDR1 is SGHRS, CDR2 YFSETQ. Between the trimmed V and J ends, which lost 0 bases and 3 bases, there was a span of 6 bases. This chain's CDR3 is CASSLARDYGYTF. The CDR3 bases are TGCGCCAGCAGCTTGGCCAGGGACTATGGCTACACCTTC.

This clone has just one count. V is TRBV6-6 and J is TRBJ2-7; 8 nucleotides match TRBD2. Germline CDR1 MNHNY, CDR2 SVGAGI (reference sequence). The V gene end was trimmed by 4 bases and the J gene end by 1 base; junction bases not matched to a gene: 6. The CDR3 contains 15 residues. CDR3 nucleotide sequence: TGTGCCAGCAGTTCCACGGGGGGGCGATCCTACGAGCAGTACTTC. The encoded protein is CASSSTGGRSYEQYF.

The V and J genes are TRBV19 and TRBJ2-7, with TRBD1 matching over 11 bases. V shed 3 bases, J shed 7 bases, and the junction held 5 bases outside the gene matches. Germline CDR1 is LNHDA and CDR2 is SQIVND (reference sequence). The CDR3 is made up of 14 amino acids. The CDR3 coding sequence is TGTGCCAGTAGTATCGGACAGGGGGCTTGGGAGCAGTACTTC. Protein product: CASSIGQGAWEQYF. The full variable domain, its missing parts supplied by reference TRBV19 and TRBJ2-7, is DGGITQSPKYLFRKEGQNVTLSCEQNLNHDAMYWYRQDPGQGLRLIYYSQIVNDFQKGDIAEGYSVSREKKESFPLTVTSAQKNPTAFYLCASSIGQGAWEQYFGPGTRLTVT.

V gene TRBV6-1 combines with J gene TRBJ2-7; 8 bases line up with TRBD1. CDR1 is MNHNS, CDR2 SASEGT, per germline. With V trimmed by 8 bases and J by 3 bases, 3 bases remained unmatched. The CDR3 is made up of 12 amino acids. The CDR3 DNA is TGTGCCAGCGGACAGGGCTACTACGAGCAGTACTTC. It codes for CASGQGYYEQYF.

In its sample, this clone was seen once. CDR3 amino acids: CASSYSQKGTDTQYF. CDR3 DNA: TGTGCCAGCAGTTACTCGCAGAAAGGCACAGATACGCAGTATTTT. The chain combines TRBV6-5 with TRBJ2-3; D gene unclear. V lost 0 bases, J lost 1 base, and 8 bases lay in between. CDR3 length equals 15 residues. Germline CDR1 is MNHEY and CDR2 is SVGAGI.

This chain links TRBV5-1 with TRBJ2-6; 10 bases are shared with TRBD2. CDR1 and CDR2 (germline): SGHRS, YFSETQ. The trim removed 0 bases at V and 2 bases at J, leaving 5 bases unmatched. This CDR3 spans 18 amino acids. The CDR3 is CASSLGGLAGAGANVLTF. CDR3 nucleotide sequence: TGCGCCAGCAGCTTGGGAGGTCTAGCGGGAGCTGGGGCCAACGTCCTGACTTTC.

This chain joins TRBV19 and TRBJ2-7; no clear D. From germline, CDR1 is LNHDA and CDR2 SQIVND (reference sequence). The V gene lost 3 bases and the J gene lost 0 bases, with 12 bases spanning the gap. CDR3 length: 15 amino acids. This CDR3 reads CASSMKPRSSYEQYF. CDR3 in DNA: TGTGCCAGTAGTATGAAGCCGCGGAGCTCCTACGAGCAGTACTTC.

V usage is TRBV5-1 and J usage is TRBJ2-1; 7 bases align to TRBD2. Losses at the gene ends were 4 bases for V and 0 bases for J; bases not matched to a gene: 7. The length of the CDR3 is 16 residues. Germline V gene lookup returns CDR1 SGHRS and CDR2 YFSETQ. The CDR3 loop reads CASSQEGGSSYNEQFF. DNA of the CDR3: TGCGCCAGCAGCCAGGAAGGCGGGAGCTCCTACAATGAGCAGTTCTTC. Using reference TRBV5-1 and TRBJ2-1 for the parts outside the CDR3, the full variable domain is KAGVTQTPRYLIKTRGQQVTLSCSPISGHRSVSWYQQTPGQGLQFLFEYFSETQRNKGNFPGRFSGRQFSNSRSEMNVSTLELGDSALYLCASSQEGGSSYNEQFFGPGTRLTVL.

The chain recombines TRBV7-2 with TRBJ2-3, with 14 bases lining up with TRBD2. The junction had 8 bases not matched to a gene; V was cut back by 5 bases and J by 1 base. The CDR3 is 18 amino acids. Germline CDR1 and CDR2: SGHTA and FQGNSA. CDR3 sequence: CASSTRMGLAGGTDTQYF. The CDR3 DNA sequence: TGTGCCAGCAGCACCCGGATGGGACTAGCGGGGGGCACAGATACGCAGTATTTT.

V usage is TRBV15 and J usage is TRBJ2-1, with 10 bases aligning to TRBD2. The CDR3 extends over 16 amino acids. Trimming took 0 bases from V and 9 from J; bases not matched to a gene: 8. The germline V gene encodes CDR1 LNHNV and CDR2 YYDKDF (reference sequence). The CDR3 reads CATSRDQGVAGGEQFF. Written as DNA, the CDR3 is TGTGCCACCAGCAGAGATCAGGGGGTAGCGGGAGGTGAGCAGTTCTTC.

V gene TRBV7-6 combines with J gene TRBJ2-5, with D perhaps TRBD1 (6 bases). V lost 4 bases and J lost 5, with 23 bases in between. CDR3 length: 17 residues. Germline-derived CDR1 and CDR2 are SGHVS and FNYEAQ. DNA of the CDR3: TGTGCCAGCAGCTCAGGGCAGGGGACAAAGGGTTGGGAGACCCAGTACTTC. As protein: CASSSGQGTKGWETQYF.

The chain employs TRBV6-1 and TRBJ2-4; TRBD2 might be the D (6 bases). Trimming removed 1 base from V and 9 bases from J, with 16 bases in between. The V gene's germline CDR1 is MNHNS and CDR2 SASEGT. This CDR3 has 15 residues. In DNA form, the CDR3 reads TGTGCCAGCAGTGAAGGGGACTTCCCCCGAGCCATTCAGTACTTC. It specifies CASSEGDFPRAIQYF.

The chain combines TRBV21-1 with TRBJ2-1; the table calls TRBD2, which could not be checked here. TRBV21-1 is described as a pseudogene. This CDR3 region has 16 residues. CDR3 coding DNA: TGTGCCAGCAGCAAACGGACTGGCGGGAGACACAATGAGCAGTTCTTC. This codes for CASSKRTGGRHNEQFF.

The chain has TRBV21-1 and TRBJ2-1; the D segment call TRBD2 is taken from the table without a DNA check. TRBV21-1 constitutes a pseudogene. CDR3 length equals 19 residues. The CDR3, as DNA: TGTGCCAGCAGCAATAGAGGGACAGGGAGACTAGCGGGTTCCAATGAGCAGTTCTTC. Encoded protein: CASSNRGTGRLAGSNEQFF.

This clone was recorded only once. The chain is built from TRBV2 and TRBJ2-2; 8 bases map to TRBD1. The CDR3 length is 14 residues. With V trimmed by 7 bases and J by 4 bases, 5 bases remained unmatched. Germline V CDR1 and CDR2: SNHLY, FYNNEI. CDR3 in DNA: TGTGCCAGCAAAGCCGGACAGGGCACCGGGGAGCTGTTTTTT. Translated, it gives CASKAGQGTGELFF.

This clone was seen only a few times. The chain combines TRBV6-5 with TRBJ1-1; D is perhaps TRBD1 (5 bases). V lost 0 bases and J 0 bases, leaving 8 bases between the germline ends. CDR3 length equals 15 residues. CDR1 is MNHEY, CDR2 SVGAGI, per germline. The CDR3 coding sequence is TGTGCCAGCAGTTACTCACAGGAGCTGAACACTGAAGCTTTCTTT. Protein product: CASSYSQELNTEAFF.

The genes are TRBV5-6 and TRBJ2-7, with D possibly TRBD2 on 6 matching bases. The CDR3 contains 14 residues. V dropped 0 bases and J dropped 6 bases, with 13 bases sitting between them. Per the germline V gene, CDR1 is SGHDT and CDR2 is YYEEEE. The DNA of the CDR3 is TGTGCCAGCAGCTTGGTTTTGGGAGCGGGCGAGCAGTACTTC. As protein: CASSLVLGAGEQYF.

In the case of this clone: Additional DNA sequences in this sample encode the identical CDR3. This chain joins TRBV19 and TRBJ2-1; 10 positions match TRBD2. CDR1 is LNHDA, CDR2 SQIVND, per germline (reference sequence). V gave up 2 bases and J gave up 6 bases; unmatched junction bases: 4. This CDR3 has 15 residues. The CDR3 DNA is TGTGCCAGTAGTATAAGGACTAGCGGCCTCAATGAGCAGTTCTTC. Translating it yields CASSIRTSGLNEQFF.

CDR3 residues: CASSERAGRSSYNEQFF. The CDR3 bases are TGTGCCAGCAGTGAAAGGGCAGGGCGGAGCTCCTACAATGAGCAGTTCTTC. V and J are TRBV25-1 and TRBJ2-1; D perhaps matches TRBD1 (5 bases). The CDR3 loop spans 17 amino acids. Germline lookup yields CDR1 MGHDK and CDR2 SYGVNS. V lost 2 bases to trimming and J lost 0 bases, with 14 bases between them.

The chain combines TRBV2 with TRBJ1-2; possible D gene TRBD1, 6 bases. The CDR3 is 15 residues long. Trimming took off 7 bases at V and 9 bases at J, with 24 bases between the two ends. Germline V gives CDR1 SNHLY, CDR2 FYNNEI. CDR3 amino acids: CASKAGDISSLSYTF. The CDR3 nucleotides are TGTGCCAGCAAGGCAGGGGACATCTCCTCTTTGAGCTACACCTTC.